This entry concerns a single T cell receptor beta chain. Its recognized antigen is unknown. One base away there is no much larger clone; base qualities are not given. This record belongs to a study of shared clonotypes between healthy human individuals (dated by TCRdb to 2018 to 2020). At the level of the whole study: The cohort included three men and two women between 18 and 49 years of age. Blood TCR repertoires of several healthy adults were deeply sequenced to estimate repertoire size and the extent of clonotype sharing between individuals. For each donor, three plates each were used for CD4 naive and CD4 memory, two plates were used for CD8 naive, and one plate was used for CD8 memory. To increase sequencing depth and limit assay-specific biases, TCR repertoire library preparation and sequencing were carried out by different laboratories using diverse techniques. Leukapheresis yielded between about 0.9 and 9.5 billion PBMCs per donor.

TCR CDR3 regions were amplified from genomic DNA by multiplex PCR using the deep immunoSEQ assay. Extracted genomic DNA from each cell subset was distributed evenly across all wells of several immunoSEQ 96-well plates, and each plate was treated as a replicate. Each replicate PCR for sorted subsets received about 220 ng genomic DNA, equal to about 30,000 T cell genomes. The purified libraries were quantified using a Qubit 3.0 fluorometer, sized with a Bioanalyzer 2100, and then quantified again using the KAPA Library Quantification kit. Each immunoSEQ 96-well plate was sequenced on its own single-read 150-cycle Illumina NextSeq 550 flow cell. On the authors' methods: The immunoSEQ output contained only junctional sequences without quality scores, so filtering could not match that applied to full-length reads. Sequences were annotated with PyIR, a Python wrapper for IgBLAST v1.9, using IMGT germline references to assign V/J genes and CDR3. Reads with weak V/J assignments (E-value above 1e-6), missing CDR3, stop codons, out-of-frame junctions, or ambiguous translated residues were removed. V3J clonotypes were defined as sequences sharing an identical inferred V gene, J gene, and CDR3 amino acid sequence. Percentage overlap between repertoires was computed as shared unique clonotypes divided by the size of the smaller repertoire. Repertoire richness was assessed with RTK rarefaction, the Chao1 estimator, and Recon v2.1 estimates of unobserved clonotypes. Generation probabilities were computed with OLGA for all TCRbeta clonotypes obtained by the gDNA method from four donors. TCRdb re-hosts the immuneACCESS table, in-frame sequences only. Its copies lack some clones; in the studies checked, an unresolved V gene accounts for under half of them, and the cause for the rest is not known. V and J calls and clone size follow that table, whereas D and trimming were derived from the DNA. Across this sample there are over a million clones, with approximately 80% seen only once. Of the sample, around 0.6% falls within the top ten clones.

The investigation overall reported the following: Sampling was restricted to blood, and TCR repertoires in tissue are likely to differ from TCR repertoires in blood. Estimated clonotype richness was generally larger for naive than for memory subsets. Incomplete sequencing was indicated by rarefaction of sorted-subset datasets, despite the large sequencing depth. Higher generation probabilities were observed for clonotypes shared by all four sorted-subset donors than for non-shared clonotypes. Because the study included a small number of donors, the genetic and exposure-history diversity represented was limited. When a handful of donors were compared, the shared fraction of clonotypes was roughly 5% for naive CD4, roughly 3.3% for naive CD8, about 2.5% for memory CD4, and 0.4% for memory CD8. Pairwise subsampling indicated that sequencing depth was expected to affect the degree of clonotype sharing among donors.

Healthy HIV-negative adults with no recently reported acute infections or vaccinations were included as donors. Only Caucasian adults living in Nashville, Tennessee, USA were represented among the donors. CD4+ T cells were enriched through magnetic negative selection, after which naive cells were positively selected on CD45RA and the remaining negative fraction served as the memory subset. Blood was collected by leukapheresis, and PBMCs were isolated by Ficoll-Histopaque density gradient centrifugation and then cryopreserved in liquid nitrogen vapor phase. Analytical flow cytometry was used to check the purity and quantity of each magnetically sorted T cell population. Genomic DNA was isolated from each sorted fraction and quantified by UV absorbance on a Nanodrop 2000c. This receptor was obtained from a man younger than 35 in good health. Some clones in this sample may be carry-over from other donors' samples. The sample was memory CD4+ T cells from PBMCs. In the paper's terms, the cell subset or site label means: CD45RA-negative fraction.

The DNA is TGTGCCAGCAGGCGGGACCCAGACGAGGGGGAGCTGTTTTTT. Translated, it reads CASRRDPDEGELFF. This receptor chain uses TRBV9 and TRBJ2-2; TRBD2 is a weak D gene call, 6 bases matching. Trimming takes 5 bases from V and 8 bases from J, and the germline ends sit 16 bases apart. From the cysteine through the phenylalanine, the CDR3 covers 14 amino acids. Kept here is only the CDR3 DNA, which spans 42 bases and is read in frame from base 1. CDR1 and CDR2 (SGDLS, YYNGEE) derive from the germline V gene.